These 29 T cell receptor beta chains were sequenced from one sample in a study of OX40 agonist ivuxolimab in advanced cancers. Profiling relied on immunoSEQ multiplex PCR, and the TCRdb table lists in-frame clones only, not all of them. The table shows 35,000 to 45,000 clones, with around 81% occurring only once. The sequencing here drew on CD4+ or CD8+ T cells sorted from blood, taken in a trial of the OX40 agonist ivuxolimab. The receptors stem from an adult with an advanced solid tumor such as melanoma, head and neck, liver or kidney cancer.

This chain links TRBV18 with TRBJ2-3; no clear D. Trimming took off 5 bases at V and 1 base at J, with 4 bases between the two ends. Germline V gene sequence: CDR1 KGHSH, CDR2 LQKENI. This CDR3 is built from 12 residues. CDR3 in DNA: TGTGCCAGCTCATCACGCACAGATACGCAGTATTTT. It yields the protein CASSSRTDTQYF.

The CDR3 DNA sequence: TGTGCCAGCAGCGTGAGGTCCTTCTTCGACAATGAGCAGTTCTTC. Protein product: CASSVRSFFDNEQFF. The chain recombines TRBV9 with TRBJ2-1; D not resolved. V lost 2 bases to trimming and J lost 5 bases, with 14 bases between them. This CDR3 contains 15 residues. Germline CDR1 is SGDLS and CDR2 is YYNGEE. The whole variable domain, remainder taken from reference TRBV9 and TRBJ2-1, is DSGVTQTPKHLITATGQRVTLRCSPRSGDLSVYWYQQSLDQGLQFLIQYYNGEERAKGNILERFSAQQFPDLHSELNLSSLELGDSALYFCASSVRSFFDNEQFFGPGTRLTVL.

This clone was seen only a few times. The rearrangement joins TRBV29-1 to TRBJ1-1; no clear D gene. Germline V gene data show CDR1 as SQVTM and CDR2 as ANQGSEA. Between the trimmed V and J ends, which lost 2 bases and 1 base, there was a span of 5 bases. The CDR3 sequence is 12 residues long. The CDR3 DNA sequence: TGCAGCGTTGAAAACGCGAACACTGAAGCTTTCTTT. Protein: CSVENANTEAFF.

The rearrangement uses TRBV30 and TRBJ2-7, with no clear D. The V end lost 3 bases, the J end lost 2 bases, and 5 bases lay between the germline ends. Per the germline V gene, CDR1 is GTSNPN and CDR2 is SVGIG (reference sequence). The CDR3 totals 11 residues. The CDR3 sequence is CAWRGTYEQYF. The DNA of the CDR3 is TGTGCCTGGAGAGGTACCTACGAGCAGTACTTC.

This clone was counted a single time. CDR3 loop: CASSLSTTNEKLFF. The CDR3 coding sequence is TGTGCCAGCAGTTTGTCCACAACTAATGAAAAACTGTTTTTT. The chain links TRBV27 to TRBJ1-4; D gene ambiguous. Germline CDR1 is MNHEY and CDR2 is SMNVEV (reference sequence). V shed 3 bases and J shed 0 bases, with 5 bases lying between them. This CDR3 contains 14 residues.

The J gene is TRBJ2-5, the V gene TRBV11-3; D gene uncertain. The germline CDR1 and CDR2 sequences are SGHNT and YENEEA. V lost 5 bases and J lost 5, with 6 bases in between. This CDR3 has 11 amino acids. In DNA, the CDR3 is TGTGCCAGCAGCCCAGGCGAGACCCAGTACTTC. This sequence encodes CASSPGETQYF.

The rearrangement links TRBV7-9 to TRBJ2-1; D is unclear. CDR1 SEHNR and CDR2 FQNEAQ come from the germline V gene (reference sequence). This CDR3 region has 14 residues. V was cut by 1 base and J by 9 bases, with 13 bases left in between. CDR3 DNA: TGTGCCAGCAGCTTAGGACGTCTACAAGGTGAGCAGTTCTTC. This encodes CASSLGRLQGEQFF.

The chain is built from TRBV28 and TRBJ1-5; tentative D call: TRBD1 (6 bases). In germline, CDR1 is MDHEN, CDR2 SYDVKM. This CDR3 has 13 residues. The germline V and J ends were trimmed by 4 bases and 5 bases, with 9 bases remaining between them. CDR3 amino acids: CASSSEGDQPQHF. DNA of the CDR3: TGTGCCAGCAGTTCAGAGGGGGATCAGCCCCAGCATTTT.

The V call is TRBV25-1, the J call TRBJ2-1; maybe TRBD2 (6 bases). V lost 7 bases, J lost 0 bases, and 13 bases lay in between. Per germline, CDR1 MGHDK and CDR2 SYGVNS. The CDR3 consists of 15 residues. For the CDR3, the DNA is TGTGCCAGCACCCGCCGGGGGAGCTCCTACAATGAGCAGTTCTTC. Translated, it gives CASTRRGSSYNEQFF.

The chain combines TRBV4-2 with TRBJ1-4; 7 bases line up with TRBD1. V shed 0 bases, J shed 7 bases, and the junction held 5 bases outside the gene matches. The CDR3 has 15 amino acids. Germline V gene sequence: CDR1 LGHNA, CDR2 YNFKEQ. CDR3 coding DNA: TGTGCCAGCAGCCAAGAAGCACAGGGGAGTGAAAAACTGTTTTTT. Its protein product is CASSQEAQGSEKLFF.

The table lists this clone with a few counts. The gene calls are TRBV19 and TRBJ2-1; 7 bases are shared with TRBD1. The CDR3 is 16 residues long. After removal of 4 bases from V and 10 bases from J, the junction contained 16 bases not matched to a gene. Per germline, CDR1 LNHDA and CDR2 SQIVND (reference sequence). CDR3 nucleotides: TGTGCCAGTAGTAGGGAAGGGACAGTTGCCCGGGGAGAGCAGTTCTTC. It yields the protein CASSREGTVARGEQFF.

On this clone itself: An end of the junction does not agree with germline; a read error may underlie this. The chain is built from TRBV7-2 and TRBJ2-7, with D possibly called TRBD1 or TRBD2 (8 bases each). The CDR3 is 13 amino acids. Germline CDR1 and CDR2: SGHTA and FQGNSA. Here the CDR3 reads CASTPILAGQVEF. The CDR3 coding sequence is TGTGCCAGCACCCCTATATTAGCGGGACAGGTCGAATTC.

The chain combines TRBV10-1 with TRBJ2-3; D call uncertain. Deletions cut 2 bases from V and 5 bases from J, with 20 bases between. CDR1 is WNHNN, CDR2 SYGVQD, per germline (reference sequence). This CDR3 region has 17 residues. In nucleotides, the CDR3 is TGCGCCAGCAGTGAGGGTTCCGGGTCCCTCTTAGGAGATACGCAGTATTTT. This sequence encodes CASSEGSGSLLGDTQYF.

This clone was seen just once. This rearrangement joins TRBV7-6 to TRBJ2-5; D remains unclear. The CDR3 loop spans 11 amino acids. Germline V lookup: CDR1 SGHVS, CDR2 FNYEAQ. V was clipped by 5 bases and J by 3 bases, with 4 bases between them. CDR3 sequence: CASSVKETQYF. CDR3 in DNA: TGTGCCAGCAGCGTCAAAGAGACCCAGTACTTC.

Concerning this clone: Other DNA sequences in the same sample also yield this CDR3. The chain has TRBV25-1 and TRBJ1-1; D gene unclear. The CDR3 has 12 residues. From germline, CDR1 is MGHDK and CDR2 SYGVNS. Trimming cost V 6 bases and J 4 bases, with 9 bases left between them. Here the CDR3 reads CASSPRGTEAFF. In nucleotides, the CDR3 is TGTGCCAGCAGCCCTCGGGGCACTGAAGCTTTCTTT.

The genes are TRBV4-2 and TRBJ2-3; the D is unclear. Germline V gene sequence: CDR1 LGHNA, CDR2 YNFKEQ. Trimming cost V 1 base and J 2 bases, with 7 bases left between them. CDR3 length equals 14 residues. The CDR3 DNA reads as TGTGCCAGCAGCCAAGGAACTTTCACAGATACGCAGTATTTT. Protein sequence: CASSQGTFTDTQYF.

About this clone: Other DNA sequences in this specimen translate into the identical CDR3. The CDR3 DNA is TGTGCCAGCAGGAGTAACAATCAGCCCCAGCATTTT. Amino acids: CASRSNNQPQHF. V is TRBV27 and J is TRBJ1-5; D gene unclear. The CDR3 runs to 12 residues. Germline CDR1 MNHEY, CDR2 SMNVEV (reference sequence). Trimming left V 6 bases short and J 3 bases short, with 6 bases between.

This clone appeared a few times. This chain joins TRBV28 and TRBJ1-1, with D perhaps TRBD1 (5 bases). There are 14 residues in the CDR3. Per the germline V gene, CDR1 is MDHEN and CDR2 is SYDVKM. Between the trimmed V and J ends, which lost 5 bases and 1 base, there was a span of 11 bases. In DNA form, the CDR3 reads TGTGCCAGCAGTAGTCCGGGGGGGAACACTGAAGCTTTCTTT. Amino acids: CASSSPGGNTEAFF.

V and J are TRBV28 and TRBJ2-1; no clear D gene. The germline gives CDR1 MDHEN, CDR2 SYDVKM. The CDR3 has 10 residues. V lost 3 bases to trimming and J lost 10 bases, with 4 bases between them. The CDR3 loop reads CASSLGEQFF. In DNA, the CDR3 is TGTGCCAGCAGTTTGGGGGAGCAGTTCTTC.

The genes are TRBV5-6 and TRBJ1-2; 7 bases align to TRBD1. The CDR3 has 14 amino acids. CDR1 SGHDT and CDR2 YYEEEE come from the germline V gene. Germline trimming cut 4 bases from V and 3 bases from J; bases unmatched to any gene: 6. CDR3 loop: CASSQDRAYYGYTF. DNA for the CDR3: TGTGCCAGCAGCCAAGACAGGGCTTACTATGGCTACACCTTC.

This clone rates as medium-sized. The chain has TRBV7-9 and TRBJ1-1; D unresolved. The length of the CDR3 is 14 residues. V was trimmed by 7 bases and J by 3 bases, leaving 15 bases between them. Germline assignment: CDR1 SEHNR and CDR2 FQNEAQ (reference sequence). This CDR3 is CASTPSGWDTEAFF. The CDR3 nucleotides read TGTGCCAGCACCCCCTCGGGGTGGGACACTGAAGCTTTCTTT.

The V gene is TRBV30, the J gene TRBJ2-7; perhaps TRBD1 as D (5 bases). This CDR3 has 13 residues. V lost 4 bases to trimming and J lost 0 bases, with 10 bases between them. Germline V gene lookup returns CDR1 GTSNPN and CDR2 SVGIG (reference sequence). CDR3 sequence (DNA): TGTGCCTGGATGGACAACCTCTCCTACGAGCAGTACTTC. Encoded protein: CAWMDNLSYEQYF. The variable domain in full, with the rest retrieved from reference TRBV30 and TRBJ2-7, is SQTIHQWPATLVQPVGSPLSLECTVEGTSNPNLYWYRQAAGRGLQLLFYSVGIGQISSEVPQNLSASRPQDRQFILSSKKLLLSDSGFYLCAWMDNLSYEQYFGPGTRLTVT.

This CDR3 reads CSVGGWKAGYTF. The DNA of the CDR3 is TGCAGCGTTGGGGGTTGGAAGGCTGGCTACACCTTC. The chain has TRBV29-1 and TRBJ1-2; D is unresolved. Trimming took off 4 bases at V and 7 bases at J, with 13 bases between the two ends. The CDR3 contains 12 residues. Germline CDR1 reads SQVTM; CDR2 reads ANQGSEA.

This clone has just a few counts. This chain uses TRBV11-3 with TRBJ2-5, with unresolved D. Germline V lookup: CDR1 SGHNT, CDR2 YENEEA. The CDR3 has 14 residues. Trimming stripped 4 bases from V and 1 base from J, with 10 bases between. CDR3 coding DNA: TGTGCCAGCAGCTCCCGTCAGTTCCAAGAGACCCAGTACTTC. This sequence encodes CASSSRQFQETQYF.

The rearrangement links TRBV28 to TRBJ2-3, with TRBD2 matching over 7 bases. CDR3 length: 15 amino acids. Per germline, CDR1 MDHEN and CDR2 SYDVKM. Germline trimming cut 5 bases from V and 3 bases from J; bases unmatched to any gene: 8. The CDR3 region is CASSHRGSGTDTQYF. For the CDR3, the DNA is TGTGCCAGCAGTCACCGAGGTAGCGGGACAGATACGCAGTATTTT.

The gene calls are TRBV4-1 and TRBJ1-2; D ambiguous. The CDR3 totals 15 residues. V lost 0 bases and J lost 1, with 9 bases in between. Germline CDR1 and CDR2: MGHRA and YSYEKL. CDR3 DNA: TGCGCCAGCAGCCAAGATTGGGGATTTAACTATGGCTACACCTTC. Protein sequence: CASSQDWGFNYGYTF.

The V call is TRBV21-1, the J call TRBJ1-3; TRBD1 reflects the table's D call only, with no check against the DNA. TRBV21-1 is a documented pseudogene. This CDR3 region has 16 residues. As DNA, the CDR3 is TGTGCCAGCAGCAAAGCGGGCATTATCTCTGGAAACACCATATATTTT. This sequence encodes CASSKAGIISGNTIYF.

In this sample, this clone is medium-sized. The chain is built from TRBV5-4 and TRBJ2-1; 7 bases match TRBD2. From germline, CDR1 is SGHNT and CDR2 YYREEE (reference sequence). With V trimmed by 2 bases and J by 5 bases, 4 bases remained unmatched. This CDR3 is 14 amino acids long. As DNA, the CDR3 is TGTGCCAGCAGCTTAGGGACTAACCACAATGAGCAGTTCTTC. It is translated as CASSLGTNHNEQFF.

The CDR3 protein is CASSQFPGLRVSGANVLTF. CDR3 DNA sequence: TGCGCCAGCAGCCAGTTTCCGGGACTTCGTGTTTCTGGGGCCAACGTCCTGACTTTC. The chain is built from TRBV4-3 and TRBJ2-6; maybe TRBD2 (6 bases). Germline V CDR1 and CDR2: LGHNA, YSLEER. The CDR3 consists of 19 residues. Trimming took off 3 bases at V and 1 base at J, with 19 bases between the two ends.